What follows are 10 T cell receptor beta chains derived from one specimen sequenced in a study of CD8 T cells in ankylosing spondylitis. TCRdb ran MiXCR on the 5' RACE reads and lists one entry per CDR3 protein. This table holds about 24,000 distinct CDR3 sequences, 10% to 15% found once. The sequenced sample consisted of blood. The source of these receptors is a male donor with ankylosing spondylitis or in good health (not recorded which).

This clonotype was counted only a few times. The rearrangement uses TRBV5-1 and TRBJ2-7; 11 positions match TRBD2. V was pared by 4 bases and J by 5 bases, with 5 bases of the junction left unmatched. Germline V gene lookup returns CDR1 SGHRS and CDR2 YFSETQ. The CDR3 sequence is 14 residues long. CDR3 protein: CASSVSGGADEQYV. CDR3 nucleotides: TGCGCCAGCAGCGTTAGCGGGGGGGCCGACGAGCAGTACGTC.

The chain carries TRBV28 and TRBJ2-7, with D perhaps being TRBD1 or TRBD2 (6 bases each). This CDR3 region has 14 residues. CDR1 MDHEN and CDR2 SYDVKM come from the germline V gene. V was shortened by 3 bases and J by 2 bases, with 11 bases between the two germline ends. This CDR3 is CASSFGGRAYEQYF. The CDR3 DNA sequence: TGTGCCAGCAGTTTTGGGGGGCGCGCCTACGAGCAGTACTTC.

The CDR3 sequence: CASSLVANNEQFF. CDR3 bases: TGCGCCAGCAGCTTGGTGGCGAATAATGAGCAGTTCTTC. The V call is TRBV5-1, the J call TRBJ2-1; unclear D gene. With 0 bases removed from V and 7 bases from J, the gap between germline ends came to 8 bases. The germline gives CDR1 SGHRS, CDR2 YFSETQ. There are 13 residues in the CDR3.

This clonotype has at least ten counts. V is TRBV28 and J is TRBJ2-3; weak D call: TRBD1 (6 bases). Germline lookup yields CDR1 MDHEN and CDR2 SYDVKM. The CDR3 consists of 14 residues. V was pared by 2 bases and J by 1 base, with 7 bases between. CDR3 nucleotide sequence: TGTGCCAGCAGTTTAGGACAGCGCACAGATACGCAGTATTTT. Translating it yields CASSLGQRTDTQYF.

Turning to this clonotype: A read error is possible here, since a much larger clone lies one base away. This CDR3 fails to terminate in the conserved phenylalanine or tryptophan, so it likely reflects a read error. The chain couples TRBV12-5 to TRBJ2-1; D is undetermined. This CDR3 contains 15 residues. The germline V and J ends were trimmed by 1 base and 8 bases, with 15 bases remaining between them. CDR1 is LGHNT, CDR2 FRNRAP, per germline. The CDR3 here is CASGLGPPPGDEQFL. The DNA of the CDR3 is TGTGCTAGTGGTTTGGGGCCTCCACCGGGCGATGAGCAGTTCTTA.

This clonotype has only a few counts. This chain joins TRBV2 and TRBJ2-4; TRBD1 might be the D (6 bases). Trimming removed 8 bases from V and 13 bases from J, with 18 bases in between. The germline V gene has CDR1 SNHLY and CDR2 FYNNEI. The CDR3 consists of 12 residues. The CDR3 DNA reads TGTGCCAGCCGAATCAGTACAGGGTCGCAGTACTTC. Its protein product is CASRISTGSQYF.

This clonotype was picked up a small number of times. The chain recombines TRBV27 with TRBJ2-1; D may match TRBD1 or TRBD2 (5 bases each). The V end was cut by 5 bases, the J end by 7 bases, with 15 bases between. The CDR3 covers 14 residues. Germline CDR1 MNHEY, CDR2 SMNVEV (reference sequence). The CDR3 sequence is CASSLNRRSNEQFF. The DNA for the CDR3 is TGTGCCAGCAGTCTAAACAGGAGGAGTAATGAGCAGTTCTTC.

The chain links TRBV27 to TRBJ2-2, with D possibly being TRBD1 (5 bases). V was cut by 6 bases and J by 6 bases, with 11 bases left in between. The CDR3 length is 13 residues. CDR1 MNHEY and CDR2 SMNVEV come from the germline V gene (reference sequence). The CDR3 loop is CASRYWGSGELFF. DNA of the CDR3: TGTGCCAGCAGATACTGGGGCTCCGGGGAGCTGTTTTTT.

About this clonotype itself: A junction boundary mismatches the germline segment, possibly from a read error. This chain connects TRBV20-1 to TRBJ2-7; 14 nucleotides match TRBD2. Germline-derived CDR1 and CDR2 are DFQATT and SNEGSKA (reference sequence). The CDR3 is 15 amino acids. CDR3 sequence (DNA): TGCAGTGCTATCGGGACTAGCGGGAGCTCCCACGAGCAGTACTTC. Translation gives CSAIGTSGSSHEQYF.

This clonotype was picked up a small number of times. The chain links TRBV6-2 or TRBV6-3 to TRBJ2-7; 10 positions match TRBD2. The CDR3 loop spans 14 amino acids. V lost 7 bases to trimming and J lost 1 base; unmatched junction nucleotides: 4. The germline V gene encodes CDR1 MNHEY and CDR2 SVGEGT. DNA of the CDR3: TGTGCCAGCACCGAAGCGGGAGGGTCCTACGAGCAGTACTTC. The encoded protein is CASTEAGGSYEQYF.